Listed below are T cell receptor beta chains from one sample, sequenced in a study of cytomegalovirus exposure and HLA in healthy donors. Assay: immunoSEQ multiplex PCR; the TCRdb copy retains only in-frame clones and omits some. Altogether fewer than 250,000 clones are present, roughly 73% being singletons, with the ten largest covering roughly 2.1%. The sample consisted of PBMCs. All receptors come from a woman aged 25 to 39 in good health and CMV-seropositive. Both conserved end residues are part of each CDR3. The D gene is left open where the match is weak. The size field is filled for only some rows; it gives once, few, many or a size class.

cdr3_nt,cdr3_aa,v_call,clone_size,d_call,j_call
TGTGCCAGCAGCCAAACCGGAGGAGCGGCGTACCAAGAGACCCAGTACTTC,CASSQTGGAAYQETQYF,TRBV4-2,once,.,TRBJ2-5
TGTGCCACCAGCCCACACCGGGGTGGTTCCTACGAGCAGTACTTC,CATSPHRGGSYEQYF,TRBV15,few,.,TRBJ2-7
TGCAGCGTTGCATTGGGGGGACACACCATATATTTT,CSVALGGHTIYF,TRBV29-1,.,.,TRBJ1-3
TGTGCCAGCACAATACAGGGGGCGTCCTACGAGCAGTACTTC,CASTIQGASYEQYF,TRBV28,.,TRBD1,TRBJ2-7
TGTGCCAGCAGCATACAGGGGCCCCGTAATTCACCCCTCCACTTT,CASSIQGPRNSPLHF,TRBV27,few,TRBD1,TRBJ1-6
TGTGCCAGCAGGGAGCGGGCCGAGCAGTACTTC,CASRERAEQYF,TRBV6-1,.,.,TRBJ2-7
TGTGCCTGGAGTGTTGGGGGGGACTATGGCTACACCTTC,CAWSVGGDYGYTF,TRBV30,few,.,TRBJ1-2
TGTGCCAGCAGTCTTACAGGGGGCTACGGCTACACCTTC,CASSLTGGYGYTF,TRBV25-1,once,TRBD1,TRBJ1-2
TGCAGCGTTGATAGAGGAGCCCAGTACTTC,CSVDRGAQYF,TRBV29-1,.,.,TRBJ2-5
TGTGCCAGCAGTTATACCATCGACAGGAACACCGGGGAGCTGTTTTTT,CASSYTIDRNTGELFF,TRBV6-5,.,.,TRBJ2-2
TGCGCCAGCAGCCAACTGACAGGGACAGCTAATTCACCCCTCCACTTT,CASSQLTGTANSPLHF,TRBV4-3,.,TRBD1,TRBJ1-6
TGTGCCAGCAGCCTTGGACTAGCGGAAGAGACCCAGTACTTC,CASSLGLAEETQYF,TRBV7-2,.,TRBD2,TRBJ2-5
TGCGCCAGCAGCTTGGCTAGCGCAAATGAGCAGTTCTTC,CASSLASANEQFF,TRBV5-1,.,.,TRBJ2-1
TGCAGCGTCGCGGGGGCAGACATTCAGTACTTC,CSVAGADIQYF,TRBV29-1,.,.,TRBJ2-4
TGCAGCGTGGCAATATCCTACGAGCAGTACTTC,CSVAISYEQYF,TRBV29-1,.,.,TRBJ2-7
TGCGCCAGCAGCCAAGAACAGGGGCTTCGGACCGGGGAGCTGTTTTTT,CASSQEQGLRTGELFF,TRBV4-3,.,TRBD1,TRBJ2-2
TGTGCCTGGAGTGTACTAATTCGGGACAGGGGGCGCGGAGAGACCCAGTACTTC,CAWSVLIRDRGRGETQYF,TRBV30,few,TRBD1,TRBJ2-5
TGTGCCAGTTCGAAGCAGGTGAGCAATGAGCAGTTCTTC,CASSKQVSNEQFF,TRBV19,.,.,TRBJ2-1
TGCGCCAGCAGCCAAGGCACAGCCGCGGGTGGCTACACCTTC,CASSQGTAAGGYTF,TRBV4-3,.,.,TRBJ1-2
TGTGCCAGCAGCCAAGAAGGCGGGAGCTTGCCAGATACGCAGTATTTT,CASSQEGGSLPDTQYF,TRBV4-2,.,TRBD2,TRBJ2-3
TGTGCCAGCAGCTTAGTGATACAGGGGGCATACTATGGCTACACCTTC,CASSLVIQGAYYGYTF,TRBV7-2,.,TRBD1,TRBJ1-2
TGTGCCACCCTCGCTAGCGGGGGGGCCGATACGCAGTATTTT,CATLASGGADTQYF,TRBV5-4,few,TRBD2,TRBJ2-3
TGTGCCAGCGGTTATCCCGGGACTTTCGGCTACACCTTC,CASGYPGTFGYTF,TRBV6-5,.,.,TRBJ1-2
TGTGCCAGCAGCCTACCGGGACAGGCAATTTATGGCTACACCTTC,CASSLPGQAIYGYTF,TRBV28,.,TRBD1,TRBJ1-2
TGTGCCAGCAGTGAAGGAAGGACAGGTAACAGCTACACCTTC,CASSEGRTGNSYTF,TRBV6-1,.,TRBD1,TRBJ1-2
TGTGCCAGCAGCGCAGGGTACAATGAGCAGTTCTTC,CASSAGYNEQFF,TRBV9,once,.,TRBJ2-1
TGCGCCAGCAGCCAAGACAGGGAATCTTATGGCTACACCTTC,CASSQDRESYGYTF,TRBV4-3,.,.,TRBJ1-2
TGTGCCAGCAGCCAGCTGGGGCGGGAGCTCTACAATGAGCAGTTCTTC,CASSQLGRELYNEQFF,TRBV4-2,once,TRBD2,TRBJ2-1
TGTGCCAGCAGCTTAGAGCTAGGGGAGGGAGAGACCCAGTACTTC,CASSLELGEGETQYF,TRBV7-2,.,TRBD2,TRBJ2-5
TGTGCCAGCAGCCCCACTAGCGGGAATTACAATGAGCAGTTCTTC,CASSPTSGNYNEQFF,TRBV5-4,.,TRBD2,TRBJ2-1
TGTGCCAGCTCTCGCAACTCCGGGACAGGGCTTAGAGAGACCCAGTACTTC,CASSRNSGTGLRETQYF,TRBV18,few,TRBD1,TRBJ2-5
TGTGCCAGCAGCTTGGGGTGGGCGGGCGGCGCGCACGAGCAGTACTTC,CASSLGWAGGAHEQYF,TRBV5-6,.,.,TRBJ2-7
TGTGCCAGCAGTGGCACTTCCATAACCACCCATACGCAGTATTTT,CASSGTSITTHTQYF,TRBV2,.,.,TRBJ2-3
TGTGCCATCAGTAAACAGGGGGCGAATCAGCCCCAGCATTTT,CAISKQGANQPQHF,TRBV10-3,.,TRBD1,TRBJ1-5
TGCGCCAGTCGACAGGGAACCTACGAGCAGTACTTC,CASRQGTYEQYF,TRBV5-1,.,TRBD1,TRBJ2-7
TGTGCCAGCAGCTTAGTGGGGGGAGGTCCCTACACCTTC,CASSLVGGGPYTF,TRBV7-2,.,.,TRBJ1-2
TGTGCCATCAGTGACCAGACAGGTCATTCACCCCTCCACTTT,CAISDQTGHSPLHF,TRBV10-3,.,.,TRBJ1-6
TGTGCCAGCAGCTTAGCGCCGGGACAGGGTAGGTACACTGAAGCTTTCTTT,CASSLAPGQGRYTEAFF,TRBV7-2,.,TRBD1,TRBJ1-1
TGTGCCAGCAGGGGAGGACAGGGTAGAACTGAAGCTTTCTTT,CASRGGQGRTEAFF,TRBV6-6,once,TRBD1,TRBJ1-1
TGTGCCAGCAGCCACCGACAGGGGCGCTACACAGATACGCAGTATTTT,CASSHRQGRYTDTQYF,TRBV7-2,.,TRBD1,TRBJ2-3
TGTGCCATCAGTGAGTCGGGGGCGCGGAGAGCGAACACCGGGGAGCTGTTTTTT,CAISESGARRANTGELFF,TRBV10-3,.,.,TRBJ2-2
TGTGCCAGCAGCACCGGGACTAGCGAGTTCAATGAGCAGTTCTTC,CASSTGTSEFNEQFF,TRBV7-2,.,TRBD2,TRBJ2-1
TGTGCCTGGAGTGTGGGGGGTGAAGCTTTCTTT,CAWSVGGEAFF,TRBV30,.,.,TRBJ1-1
TGTGCCAGCAGTTTAGCCCGGGACAGGTTGCGTTTCACCTTC,CASSLARDRLRFTF,TRBV27,.,TRBD1,TRBJ1-2
TGTGCCAGCAGGACTAGCGGGGGCTTTAATGAGCAGTTCTTC,CASRTSGGFNEQFF,TRBV6-5,.,TRBD2,TRBJ2-1
TGTGCCAGCAGTCACCGGGGACTAGTGTTGAGGAAGCAGTTCTTC,CASSHRGLVLRKQFF,TRBV28,.,TRBD2,TRBJ2-1
TGTGCCAGTTCGGGGAAACAGGAGACCCAGTACTTC,CASSGKQETQYF,TRBV19,few,.,TRBJ2-5
TGTGCCAGCAGTTGGACAGTTGCCGTCTCTGGAAACACCATATATTTT,CASSWTVAVSGNTIYF,TRBV6-5,few,.,TRBJ1-3
TGTGCCACCACCGGTCCGCGGGAGGGCTACGAGCAGTACTTC,CATTGPREGYEQYF,TRBV7-9,.,TRBD2,TRBJ2-7
TGTGCCTGGAGCCAGGGGACTAGCGGGGGGGCCGGGGAGACCCAGTACTTC,CAWSQGTSGGAGETQYF,TRBV30,few,TRBD2,TRBJ2-5
TGTGCCAGCTCACCATTGCTAGCGGGGGGTTACGAGCAGTACTTC,CASSPLLAGGYEQYF,TRBV18,.,TRBD2,TRBJ2-7
TGTGCCAGCAGCGTAGGAAATAGCGCCTACAATGAGCAGTTCTTC,CASSVGNSAYNEQFF,TRBV9,.,.,TRBJ2-1
TGTGCCAGCAGTTTTAGCCGGGGTACGCAGTATTTT,CASSFSRGTQYF,TRBV28,.,.,TRBJ2-3
TGTGCCACTGGAGGGGAAGGGCAGTTTGGTGGCTACACCTTC,CATGGEGQFGGYTF,TRBV30,.,.,TRBJ1-2
TGTGCCTGGAAATCGGACAGGGTCTACAATGAGCAGTTCTTC,CAWKSDRVYNEQFF,TRBV30,once,TRBD1,TRBJ2-1